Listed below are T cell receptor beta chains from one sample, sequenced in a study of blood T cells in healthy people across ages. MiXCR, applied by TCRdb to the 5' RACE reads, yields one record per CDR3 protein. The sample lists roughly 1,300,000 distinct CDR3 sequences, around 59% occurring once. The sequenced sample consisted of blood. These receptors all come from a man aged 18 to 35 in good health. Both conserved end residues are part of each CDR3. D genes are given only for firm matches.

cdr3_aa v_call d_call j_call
CASSEAGTANTGELFF TRBV6-1 TRBD1 TRBJ2-2
CSAYDLFYEQYF TRBV20-1 - TRBJ2-7
CASRPGTGANYGYTF TRBV2 TRBD1 TRBJ1-2
CASSKGQGNYEQYF TRBV5-1 TRBD1 TRBJ2-7
CASSSGQGHTGELFF TRBV7-2 TRBD1 TRBJ2-2
CASSLILPGLANGELFF TRBV3-1 TRBD2 TRBJ2-2
CSATLRGSVRSGANVLTF TRBV20-1 TRBD1 TRBJ2-6
CASSQEGVRPQLAKNIQYF TRBV14 - TRBJ2-4
CASSYADRENQPQHF TRBV6-6 TRBD1 TRBJ1-5
CSGCLVFTSYEQYF TRBV29-1 - TRBJ2-7
CASSHRRLAGVDNEQFF TRBV27 TRBD2 TRBJ2-1
CASTGQGVHSNQPQHF TRBV28 TRBD1 TRBJ1-5
CASSPGHGNEEGYTF TRBV13 - TRBJ1-2
CASSLGAHRGYNEQFF TRBV5-8 - TRBJ2-1
CASSESSFYEQYF TRBV25-1 - TRBJ2-7
CASSQDHPGIGYEQYF TRBV4-3 - TRBJ2-7
CSARPAGNGDLQYF TRBV20-1 TRBD2 TRBJ2-3
CSVVEDRPYNEQFF TRBV29-1 TRBD1 TRBJ2-1
CSDVGQNYGYTF TRBV29-1 - TRBJ1-2
CASSRTVATNEKLFF TRBV4-1 - TRBJ1-4
CSARGLAGGYEQYF TRBV20-1 TRBD2 TRBJ2-7
CASQRRDNSPLHF TRBV12-3/TRBV12-4 - TRBJ1-6
CASSLGAPYNEQFF TRBV7-9 - TRBJ2-1
CATHPSAKRTDTQYF TRBV7-9 - TRBJ2-3
CASSPRTGGQETQYF TRBV4-2 - TRBJ2-5
CASSSGTGINIQYF TRBV11-2 TRBD1 -
CASEGNYGYTF TRBV27 - TRBJ1-2
CSAYGALGGRETQYF TRBV20-1 - TRBJ2-5
CASSDRIPYEQYF TRBV12-3/TRBV12-4 - TRBJ2-7
CASSLFGTLSYGYTF TRBV7-2 - TRBJ1-2
CASSLEQVDNEQFF TRBV13 - TRBJ2-1
CSVGLASGTEDEQYF TRBV29-1 TRBD1 TRBJ2-7
CAIESIGSPYEQYF TRBV7-7 - TRBJ2-7
CSARGRGTYEQYF TRBV20-1 - TRBJ2-7
CASSLSGGAGGYTF TRBV27 TRBD1 TRBJ1-2
CASSHRQAPDTQYF TRBV7-2 - TRBJ2-3
CASSPRAPRNQETQYF TRBV7-9 - TRBJ2-5
CASSLALGGSGNTIYF TRBV12-3/TRBV12-4 - TRBJ1-3
CSARDSGLTYEQYF TRBV20-1 - TRBJ2-7
CASSSDRGYKNIQYF TRBV28 TRBD1 -
CASRERSAYNEQFF TRBV6-6 - TRBJ2-1
CASSLPGPTQETQYF TRBV28 - TRBJ2-5
CASSQIPSNEQFF TRBV7-9 - TRBJ2-1
CASSHALFWETQYF TRBV6-2/TRBV6-3 - TRBJ2-5
CASSLGPGVIYEQYF TRBV4-1 - TRBJ2-7
CASVTGWNSYEQYF TRBV28 - -
CASSLDGRKETQYF TRBV7-9 - TRBJ2-5
CASTPGTDTDTQYF TRBV10-1 - TRBJ2-3
CASRDLDTFF TRBV12-3/TRBV12-4 - TRBJ1-1
CASSRHGDSYEQYF TRBV4-2 - -
CASSQTGGISYNEQFF TRBV4-2 TRBD1 TRBJ2-1
CASSQLAGTYNEQFF TRBV4-1 TRBD2 TRBJ2-1
CASSLLRSGRGTGELFF TRBV7-9 TRBD2 TRBJ2-2
CASSLDWAVSPYNEQFF TRBV7-2 - TRBJ2-1
CASSLRLAYYEQYF TRBV27 - TRBJ2-7
CSARDPPLQFF TRBV20-1 - TRBJ2-1
CVTSRGRVETQYF TRBV15 TRBD2 -
CSAQDSYGYTF TRBV20-1 - TRBJ1-2
CASSQEFRGFQETQYF TRBV4-1 - -
CASSAIGGSQPQHF TRBV6-1 - TRBJ1-5